Below are 31 T cell receptor beta chains sequenced from a single sample in a study of glioma-infiltrating T cells after dendritic cell vaccination. Data came from immunoSEQ multiplex PCR; TCRdb stores just in-frame clones and leaves some out. The table includes around 100,000 clones, around 81% detected once. This specimen consisted of blood, obtained before dendritic cell vaccination. Receptors were obtained from a human donor with glioblastoma.

The rearrangement links TRBV6-6 to TRBJ2-7, with 7 bases that match TRBD1. V trimming: 4 bases; J trimming: 0 bases; junction bases outside the gene matches: 3. This CDR3 region has 14 residues. CDR1 and CDR2 from the germline V gene are MNHNY and SVGAGI (reference sequence). CDR3 coding DNA: TGTGCCAGCAGTTTGGCAGGGGGCTCCTACGAGCAGTACTTC. Translating it yields CASSLAGGSYEQYF.

This clone was recorded at least ten times. The gene calls are TRBV4-1 and TRBJ2-7; 10 nucleotides match TRBD2. Germline-derived CDR1 and CDR2 are MGHRA and YSYEKL. The junction had 11 bases not matched to a gene; V was cut back by 0 bases and J by 9 bases. The CDR3 is 16 amino acids. Here the CDR3 reads CASSQDFPSGGLGQYF. As DNA, the CDR3 is TGCGCCAGCAGCCAAGATTTCCCTAGCGGGGGTCTAGGGCAGTACTTC.

The rearrangement uses TRBV6-4 and TRBJ2-7, with TRBD1 as a possible D gene (5 bases). Trimming took 3 bases from V and 3 from J, leaving 9 bases between them. From germline, CDR1 is MRHNA and CDR2 SNTAGT. The CDR3 totals 13 residues. The CDR3 DNA reads TGTGCCAGCAGTGAGGGGCGTCTCTACGAGCAGTACTTC. This encodes CASSEGRLYEQYF.

Note on this clone: At one of its ends the junction is not consistent with the germline gene, which may arise from a read error. V usage is TRBV4-1 and J usage is TRBJ2-1, with TRBD2 matching over 11 bases. In germline, CDR1 is MGHRA, CDR2 YSYEKL. CDR3 length: 16 amino acids. CDR3 in amino acids: CASNQQSSGGAGEQFF. In DNA form, the CDR3 reads TGCGCCAGCAACCAACAAAGTAGCGGGGGGGCGGGTGAGCAGTTCTTC.

The V call is TRBV6-5, the J call TRBJ1-2; D ambiguous. Trimming pared 6 bases from V and 3 bases from J, leaving 14 bases between. The CDR3 runs to 14 residues. Germline loops: CDR1 MNHEY, CDR2 SVGAGI. CDR3 residues: CASRAPGYYYGYTF. The CDR3 nucleotides read TGTGCCAGCAGGGCACCAGGATATTACTATGGCTACACCTTC.

The chain is built from TRBV4-3 and TRBJ1-2; possible D gene TRBD1, 5 bases. Germline V lookup: CDR1 LGHNA, CDR2 YSLEER. V was shortened by 0 bases and J by 5 bases, with 10 bases between the two germline ends. The CDR3 runs 14 residues. The CDR3, as DNA: TGCGCCAGCAGCCAAGACAGGGTTACGTATGGCTACACCTTC. Encoded protein: CASSQDRVTYGYTF.

This chain connects TRBV14 to TRBJ2-7; no firm D call. The CDR3 is made up of 14 amino acids. Between the trimmed V and J ends, which lost 1 base and 2 bases, there was a span of 9 bases. From germline, CDR1 is SGHDN and CDR2 FVKESK. This CDR3 is CASSQGVRTYEQYF. CDR3 DNA sequence: TGTGCCAGCAGCCAAGGTGTCAGGACCTACGAGCAGTACTTC.

This chain connects TRBV6-5 to TRBJ2-3, with D maybe TRBD2 (6 bases). Trimming removed 6 bases from V and 1 base from J, with 14 bases in between. This CDR3 contains 15 residues. Germline V CDR1 and CDR2: MNHEY, SVGAGI. CDR3 in amino acids: CASRPGPGGTDTQYF. The DNA of the CDR3 is TGTGCCAGCAGACCCGGCCCGGGGGGCACAGATACGCAGTATTTT.

The rearrangement uses TRBV11-3 and TRBJ1-1; D unresolved. From germline, CDR1 is SGHNT and CDR2 YENEEA. The CDR3 extends over 14 amino acids. Between the trimmed V and J ends, which lost 5 bases and 5 bases, there was a span of 15 bases. The CDR3: CASSPRYVRTEAFF. CDR3 coding DNA: TGTGCCAGCAGCCCTCGGTATGTCCGGACTGAAGCTTTCTTT.

The chain carries TRBV19 and TRBJ1-4, with no clear D. The germline CDR1 and CDR2 sequences are LNHDA and SQIVND (reference sequence). The V and J ends lost 4 bases and 3 bases respectively, with 12 bases between them. The CDR3 runs 15 residues. CDR3 loop: CASSTARGSNEKLFF. CDR3 in DNA: TGTGCCAGTAGTACTGCGCGCGGCTCTAATGAAAAACTGTTTTTT.

J is TRBJ2-3 and V is TRBV5-1; TRBD2 matches 7 bases. Losses at the gene ends were 0 bases for V and 11 bases for J; bases not matched to a gene: 6. The V gene's germline CDR1 is SGHRS and CDR2 YFSETQ. The CDR3 has 13 amino acids. The CDR3 DNA reads TGCGCCAGCAGCTTGGTGACTAGCCGGGAGCAGTATTTT. It translates to CASSLVTSREQYF.

This clone was seen more than once but under ten times. V gene TRBV4-1 combines with J gene TRBJ2-7; 8 bases align to TRBD1. This CDR3 has 15 amino acids. The V segment lost 0 bases and the J segment 6 bases; nucleotides outside the gene matches: 7. The germline gives CDR1 MGHRA, CDR2 YSYEKL. The CDR3 DNA is TGCGCCAGCAGCCAAGATTCGAGGACAGGGCGCGAGCAGTACTTC. It translates to CASSQDSRTGREQYF.

CDR3 residues: CASSTGRMGQLFF. The CDR3 nucleotides read TGCGCCAGCAGTACCGGACGGATGGGGCAACTGTTTTTT. The chain recombines TRBV10-2 with TRBJ1-4; D may be TRBD1 (5 bases). V gave up 5 bases and J gave up 12 bases, with 16 bases separating them. This CDR3 has 13 residues. Germline V gene lookup returns CDR1 WSHSY and CDR2 SAAADI.

The sample holds one count of this clone. The chain combines TRBV21-1 with TRBJ2-7; the table's D call TRBD2 went unverified against the DNA. TRBV21-1 is a listed pseudogene. This CDR3 is built from 14 residues. For the CDR3, the DNA is TGTGCCAGCAGCAACCCTACTAGCGTTTACGAGCAGTACTTC. It is translated as CASSNPTSVYEQYF.

This clone has more than one count but fewer than ten. The CDR3 region has the DNA TGTGCCAGCAGTTACGGGACAGGGGTCTCACCCCTCCACTTT. This translates into CASSYGTGVSPLHF. This sequence joins TRBV2 and TRBJ1-6, with 10 bases aligning to TRBD1. Germline V gene sequence: CDR1 SNHLY, CDR2 FYNNEI. Germline trimming cut 5 bases from V and 10 bases from J; bases unmatched to any gene: 5. The CDR3 loop spans 14 amino acids.

The chain recombines TRBV11-2 with TRBJ1-3; no clear D. Deletions cut 2 bases from V and 2 bases from J, with 10 bases between. The CDR3 covers 15 residues. Germline loops: CDR1 SGHAT, CDR2 FQNNGV. This chain's CDR3 is CASSLSRIAGNTIYF. CDR3 in DNA: TGTGCCAGCAGCTTATCGAGGATTGCTGGAAACACCATATATTTT.

This rearrangement joins TRBV5-1 to TRBJ2-1; D may be TRBD1 (6 bases). Germline assignment: CDR1 SGHRS and CDR2 YFSETQ. Trimming left V 0 bases short and J 6 bases short, with 16 bases between. The CDR3 has 16 amino acids. CDR3 in DNA: TGCGCCAGCAGCTTGGATGGGCAGGGGCCTCTCAATGAGCAGTTCTTC. Protein product: CASSLDGQGPLNEQFF.

Written as DNA, the CDR3 is TGTGCCAGTGTAACACCGAACACTGAAGCTTTCTTT. It translates to CASVTPNTEAFF. This chain joins TRBV19 and TRBJ1-1; no reliable D call. The germline V and J ends were trimmed by 8 bases and 1 base, with 8 bases remaining between them. Germline CDR1 LNHDA, CDR2 SQIVND (reference sequence). This CDR3 comprises 12 residues.

This clone was seen more than once but under ten times. The chain is built from TRBV7-6 and TRBJ2-7, with a tentative D call TRBD2 (6 bases). The CDR3 loop spans 16 amino acids. V lost 2 bases and J lost 6, with 20 bases in between. CDR1 SGHVS and CDR2 FNYEAQ come from the germline V gene. CDR3: CASSLRAGLVPLEQYF. The CDR3 coding sequence is TGTGCCAGCAGCTTAAGAGCGGGCCTTGTACCACTCGAGCAGTACTTC.

This clone was detected a few times. A read error likely explains this, since a far larger clone differs by one base. Other DNA sequences from this sample encode an identical CDR3 as well. The rearrangement joins TRBV5-1 to TRBJ2-7; D possibly corresponds to TRBD1 (5 bases). With 0 bases removed from V and 3 bases from J, the gap between germline ends came to 16 bases. Germline lookup yields CDR1 SGHRS and CDR2 YFSETQ. CDR3 size: 16 residues. The CDR3 DNA follows: TGCGCCAGCAGCTTGGCTCGGCAGGGTGCCGGCTACGAGCAGTACTTC. Protein sequence: CASSLARQGAGYEQYF.

This chain uses TRBV15 with TRBJ2-5; D is possibly TRBD1 (7 bases). The germline V gene encodes CDR1 LNHNV and CDR2 YYDKDF (reference sequence). The CDR3 is made up of 16 amino acids. The V gene lost 0 bases and the J gene lost 1 base, with 12 bases spanning the gap. This CDR3 is CATSRDRGTAQETQYF. CDR3 DNA sequence: TGTGCCACCAGCAGAGATCGGGGGACAGCCCAAGAGACCCAGTACTTC.

This sequence joins TRBV4-3 and TRBJ2-5; 14 nucleotides agree with TRBD2. After removal of 4 bases from V and 2 bases from J, the junction contained 3 bases not matched to a gene. CDR3 length: 16 amino acids. Germline CDR1 is LGHNA and CDR2 is YSLEER. The DNA of the CDR3 is TGCGCCAGCAGCCCCGGACTAGCGGGGGGACAAGAGACCCAGTACTTC. Amino acid sequence: CASSPGLAGGQETQYF.

The rearrangement links TRBV7-6 to TRBJ1-1; unclear D gene. V was clipped by 5 bases and J by 0 bases, with 10 bases between them. CDR1 and CDR2 (germline): SGHVS, FNYEAQ. The CDR3 length is 14 residues. The CDR3 spells CASSPVEVNTEAFF. The DNA for the CDR3 is TGTGCCAGCAGCCCGGTCGAAGTGAACACTGAAGCTTTCTTT. The whole variable domain, filled in from reference TRBV7-6 and TRBJ1-1, reads GAGVSQSPRYKVTKRGQDVALRCDPISGHVSLYWYRQALGQGPEFLTYFNYEAQQDKSGLPNDRFSAERPEGSISTLTIQRTEQRDSAMYRCASSPVEVNTEAFFGQGTRLTVV.

The V call is TRBV14, the J call TRBJ2-7; TRBD1 might be the D (6 bases). CDR1 is SGHDN, CDR2 FVKESK, per germline. Trimming cost V 2 bases and J 4 bases, with 15 bases left between them. The CDR3 contains 15 residues. CDR3 in amino acids: CASSQRTDDDYEQYF. In DNA form, the CDR3 reads TGTGCCAGCAGCCAAAGGACAGACGACGATTACGAGCAGTACTTC.

V and J are TRBV5-4 and TRBJ2-3; D uncertain. Trimming left V 4 bases short and J 2 bases short, with 11 bases between. There are 14 residues in the CDR3. Germline CDR1 and CDR2: SGHNT and YYREEE (reference sequence). CDR3 residues: CASSTAAVTDTQYF. The CDR3 DNA sequence: TGTGCCAGCAGCACCGCGGCCGTCACAGATACGCAGTATTTT.

The rearrangement links TRBV4-1 to TRBJ1-4; 11 positions agree with TRBD1. V dropped 3 bases and J dropped 4; count of bases not matched to a gene: 4. The CDR3 contains 16 residues. CDR1 MGHRA and CDR2 YSYEKL come from the germline V gene. CDR3 residues: CASSQGQGVFNEKLFF. DNA of the CDR3: TGCGCCAGCAGCCAGGGACAGGGGGTGTTTAATGAAAAACTGTTTTTT.

This clone has just a few counts. This sequence joins TRBV15 and TRBJ1-4, with TRBD1 identical over 8 bases. Germline V lookup: CDR1 LNHNV, CDR2 YYDKDF (reference sequence). The CDR3 contains 15 residues. J was trimmed by 2 bases and V by 4 bases; bases with no gene match: 3. The CDR3 protein is CATSMNRGTNEKLFF. In DNA form, the CDR3 reads TGTGCCACCAGCATGAACAGGGGGACTAATGAAAAACTGTTTTTT.

The V call is TRBV5-4, the J call TRBJ1-1; TRBD1 matches 7 bases. Per the germline V gene, CDR1 is SGHNT and CDR2 is YYREEE (reference sequence). There are 14 residues in the CDR3. With V trimmed by 4 bases and J by 2 bases, 5 bases remained unmatched. DNA of the CDR3: TGTGCCAGCAGCCCAGGGGGGTATAACACTGAAGCTTTCTTT. Encoded protein: CASSPGGYNTEAFF.

The chain joins TRBV27 to TRBJ2-7; weak D call: TRBD2 (5 bases). V was clipped by 0 bases and J by 0 bases, with 9 bases between them. The CDR3 extends over 15 amino acids. Per germline, CDR1 MNHEY and CDR2 SMNVEV (reference sequence). The DNA for the CDR3 is TGTGCCAGCAGTTTATCTTCGGGGATCTCCTACGAGCAGTACTTC. Translated: CASSLSSGISYEQYF.

V gene TRBV18 combines with J gene TRBJ1-1, with TRBD1 matching over 12 bases. V trimming: 5 bases; J trimming: 3 bases; junction bases outside the gene matches: 7. The germline CDR1 and CDR2 sequences are KGHSH and LQKENI. The CDR3 has 16 amino acids. CDR3 sequence: CASSSGTGGAYTEAFF. Written as DNA, the CDR3 is TGTGCCAGCTCATCAGGGACAGGGGGCGCCTACACTGAAGCTTTCTTT.

This chain joins TRBV13 and TRBJ2-1, with 7 bases lining up with TRBD1. The CDR3 spans 13 residues. CDR1 is PRHDT, CDR2 FYEKMQ, per germline (reference sequence). Trimming cost V 5 bases and J 6 bases; bases outside gene matches: 4. The DNA for the CDR3 is TGTGCCAGCAGCACAAACAGGGGCAATGAGCAGTTCTTC. This encodes CASSTNRGNEQFF.